The T cell receptor (beta chain) under discussion was sequenced for a study of early T cells in non-severe SARS-CoV-2 infection. Overall study: It was bulk RNA from unsorted whole blood that was sequenced, and the chains were unpaired. Study-wide findings and caveats: A preference for anti-spike CD8 responses marked VDJdb matching, which missed private and CD4 specificities.

This CDR3 comprises 12 residues. The germline V gene has CDR1 SGHVS and CDR2 FQNEAQ. V lost 10 bases and J lost 5, with 12 bases in between. A word on this clonotype: No antigen is known for it.

Unique molecular identifiers were attached to individual cDNA molecules. TCRdb processed the 5' RACE reads anew with MiXCR; each CDR3 protein has one entry. The sample consists of approximately 70,000 distinct CDR3 sequences, about 5% of them appearing once. This sample comprised whole blood, obtained at baseline. The TCR sequence derives from an adult who was a healthcare worker with PCR-confirmed SARS-CoV-2 infection or an uninfected control (not recorded which). The chain is built from TRBV7-8 and TRBJ2-1; no clear D gene. The CDR3: CATPSTNNEQFF. The CDR3 region has the DNA TGTGCCACCCCCTCTACGAACAATGAGCAGTTCTTC.